Following are 9 T cell receptor beta chains from one sample sequenced in a study of T cell changes during pregnancy in multiple sclerosis. The assay was immunoSEQ multiplex PCR, and TCRdb's table has in-frame clones only and misses some. The sample contains some 48,000 clones, roughly nine tenths of which appear only once. Material: CD8+ T cells from peripheral blood mononuclear cells, obtained in the second trimester of pregnancy. The source is a female donor with multiple sclerosis, enrolled in a pregnancy study.

V usage is TRBV11-2 and J usage is TRBJ2-6, with TRBD1 identical over 7 bases. The V segment lost 5 bases and the J segment 0 bases; nucleotides outside the gene matches: 7. This CDR3 spans 17 amino acids. The germline V gene encodes CDR1 SGHAT and CDR2 FQNNGV. CDR3 amino acids: CASSAGTALSGANVLTF. The CDR3 DNA reads TGTGCCAGCAGCGCCGGGACAGCTCTCTCTGGGGCCAACGTCCTGACTTTC.

The chain links TRBV9 to TRBJ1-1; D perhaps matches TRBD1 (6 bases). Germline V gene sequence: CDR1 SGDLS, CDR2 YYNGEE. This CDR3 spans 15 amino acids. Trimming pared 6 bases from V and 0 bases from J, leaving 15 bases between. The CDR3 reads CASTPWTAMNTEAFF. In DNA, the CDR3 is TGTGCCAGCACCCCCTGGACAGCCATGAACACTGAAGCTTTCTTT.

The V call is TRBV10-3, the J call TRBJ2-3, with D uncertain. In germline, CDR1 is ENHRY, CDR2 SYGVKD. V was clipped by 2 bases and J by 2 bases, with 8 bases between them. The CDR3 totals 14 residues. CDR3 loop: CAISEASNTDTQYF. In DNA form, the CDR3 reads TGTGCCATCAGTGAGGCGAGCAACACAGATACGCAGTATTTT.

The chain joins TRBV5-6 to TRBJ2-5; tentative D call: TRBD1 (6 bases). The CDR3 sequence is 15 residues long. In germline, CDR1 is SGHDT, CDR2 YYEEEE. Trimming removed 4 bases from V and 5 bases from J, with 18 bases in between. CDR3: CASSGLQGWLETQYF. The CDR3 DNA is TGTGCCAGCAGCGGTTTGCAGGGGTGGTTGGAGACCCAGTACTTC.

This rearrangement joins TRBV2 to TRBJ2-7; 8 bases match TRBD1. The germline V gene encodes CDR1 SNHLY and CDR2 FYNNEI. V lost 6 bases to trimming and J lost 6 bases; unmatched junction nucleotides: 10. The CDR3 runs 14 residues. CDR3 amino acids: CASRDARTGFEQYF. CDR3 sequence (DNA): TGTGCCAGCAGAGACGCAAGGACAGGGTTCGAGCAGTACTTC.

The chain uses TRBV19 and TRBJ2-3; 7 nucleotides agree with TRBD2. V shed 4 bases, J shed 0 bases, and the junction held 4 bases outside the gene matches. This CDR3 is built from 15 residues. Germline V gene lookup returns CDR1 LNHDA and CDR2 SQIVND (reference sequence). The CDR3 reads CASSTWEGSTDTQYF. The CDR3 nucleotides read TGTGCCAGTAGTACCTGGGAGGGAAGCACAGATACGCAGTATTTT.

The gene calls are TRBV29-1 and TRBJ2-1; D uncertain. The CDR3 spans 16 residues. Germline assignment: CDR1 SQVTM and CDR2 ANQGSEA. V was pared by 4 bases and J by 0 bases, with 16 bases between. The CDR3 protein is CSVVSGEVSSYNEQFF. As DNA, the CDR3 is TGCAGCGTTGTATCCGGAGAAGTAAGCTCCTACAATGAGCAGTTCTTC.

V is TRBV7-6 and J is TRBJ1-1, with a tentative D call TRBD1 (6 bases). CDR3 size: 13 residues. V lost 6 bases and J 1 base, leaving 9 bases between the germline ends. Per germline, CDR1 SGHVS and CDR2 FNYEAQ. The CDR3 DNA reads TGTGCCAGCAGAAAAGGGGGGAACACTGAAGCTTTCTTT. The encoded protein is CASRKGGNTEAFF.

This sequence joins TRBV7-9 and TRBJ2-1; D unresolved. The germline V gene encodes CDR1 SEHNR and CDR2 FQNEAQ (reference sequence). V was clipped by 7 bases and J by 4 bases, with 11 bases between them. This CDR3 comprises 13 residues. CDR3 in amino acids: CASIPPGYNEQFF. In DNA, the CDR3 is TGTGCCAGCATCCCTCCCGGGTACAATGAGCAGTTCTTC.